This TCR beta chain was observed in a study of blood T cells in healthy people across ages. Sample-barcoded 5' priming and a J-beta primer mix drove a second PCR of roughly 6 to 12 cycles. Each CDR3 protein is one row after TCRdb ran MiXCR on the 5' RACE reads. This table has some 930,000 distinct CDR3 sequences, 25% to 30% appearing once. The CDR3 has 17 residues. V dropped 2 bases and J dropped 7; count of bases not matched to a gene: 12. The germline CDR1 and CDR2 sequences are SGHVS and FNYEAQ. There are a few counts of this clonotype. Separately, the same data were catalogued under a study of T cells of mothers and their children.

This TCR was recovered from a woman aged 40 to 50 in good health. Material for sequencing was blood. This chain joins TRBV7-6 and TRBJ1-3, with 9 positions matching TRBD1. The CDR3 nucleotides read TGTGCCAGCAGCTTACGACCCGGGACAGGGAACCTCAACACCATATATTTT. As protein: CASSLRPGTGNLNTIYF.